One sample yielded the 14 T cell receptor beta chains listed below, sequenced in a study of tumor-infiltrating lymphocytes in primary liver carcinoma. Starting material of 500 ng total RNA yielded TCR beta cDNA via a constant-region primer. It was through three nested multiplex PCR rounds of slightly modified ARM-PCR that TCR beta libraries arose. PCR rounds one and two used TRBV1-TRBV30 forward primers with a C-beta reverse primer for 10 cycles each. TCRdb used MiXCR to reprocess the multiplex PCR reads, holding one entry per CDR3 protein. Of 300,000 to 350,000 distinct CDR3 sequences listed, 65% are singletons. Germline DNA was also extracted, and blood RNA derived from unsorted whole blood. Sequencing used peripheral blood. The source is a man between 40 and 49 years old with primary liver carcinoma and hepatitis B virus infection.

This clonotype was counted a single time. This chain uses TRBV19 with TRBJ2-1, with D possibly TRBD2 on 6 matching bases. The V end lost 5 bases, the J end lost 4 bases, and 12 bases lay between the germline ends. This CDR3 is built from 14 residues. Germline V gene sequence: CDR1 LNHDA, CDR2 SQIVND (reference sequence). CDR3 sequence reads: CASSVEGRYNEQFF. The CDR3 DNA follows: TGTGCCAGTAGTGTGGAGGGAAGGTACAATGAGCAGTTCTTC. Looking up the rest from reference TRBV19 and TRBJ2-1 gives the full variable domain: DGGITQSPKYLFRKEGQNVTLSCEQNLNHDAMYWYRQDPGQGLRLIYYSQIVNDFQKGDIAEGYSVSREKKESFPLTVTSAQKNPTAFYLCASSVEGRYNEQFFGPGTRLTVL.

In the case of this clonotype: A read error may account for a junction end that differs from germline. CDR3 nucleotides: TGCGCCAGCAGCCCGACGCGTGTAAGCGAGACCCAGTACTTC. It yields the protein CASSPTRVSETQYF. J is TRBJ2-5 and V is TRBV11-1; D unresolved. Looked up from germline, CDR1 is SGHAT and CDR2 is FQDESV (reference sequence). The CDR3 is made up of 14 amino acids.

Comments on this clonotype: A read error may produce the germline difference seen at one junction end. The chain couples TRBV7-2 to TRBJ1-2; D is undetermined. This CDR3 is 16 amino acids long. The germline gives CDR1 SGHTA, CDR2 FQGNSA. The CDR3 bases are TGTGCCAGCAGCTTAGGGCGGGGAATATTCTACTATGGCTACACGTTC. Its translation: CASSLGRGIFYYGYTF.

This clonotype was recorded many times. The rearrangement uses TRBV11-1 and TRBJ2-5; D is ambiguous. V shed 5 bases and J shed 10 bases, with 17 bases lying between them. CDR3 length: 13 amino acids. Germline V gives CDR1 SGHAT, CDR2 FQDESV (reference sequence). CDR3 protein: CASSPGLATYQYF. The CDR3 DNA reads as TGTGCCAGCAGCCCCGGGCTGGCGACATACCAGTACTTC.

The sample holds a few counts of this clonotype. The rearrangement joins TRBV5-4 to TRBJ2-5; 7 nucleotides match TRBD1. Germline lookup yields CDR1 SGHNT and CDR2 YYREEE (reference sequence). Unmatched junction bases numbered 5, after V lost 2 bases and J lost 1 base. The CDR3 sequence is 15 residues long. The CDR3 coding sequence is TGTGCCAGCAGCTTCGGACAGGTGTTCCAAGAGACCCAGTACTTC. Its translation is CASSFGQVFQETQYF.

This CDR3 reads CASKQAGTSGEDTQYF. The CDR3 nucleotides read TGTGCCAGCAAACAAGCGGGAACATCTGGTGAAGATACGCAGTATTTT. The chain is built from TRBV11-2 and TRBJ2-3; TRBD2 aligns across 7 bases. J gave up 5 bases and V 7 bases, and 15 bases lay outside the gene matches. In germline, CDR1 is SGHAT, CDR2 FQNNGV. This CDR3 comprises 16 residues.

This clonotype was observed a few times. A much larger clone differs from this one at a single base, so this may be a read error. This likely comes from a read error, as the CDR3 has no conserved phenylalanine or tryptophan at its end. The V call is TRBV4-2, the J call TRBJ2-1; 10 nucleotides line up with TRBD1. V shed 1 base and J 4 bases; nucleotides not matched to a gene: 4. The germline V gene encodes CDR1 LGHNA and CDR2 YNFKEQ. This CDR3 has 16 residues. The CDR3, as DNA: TGTGCCAGCAGCCAAGGGGGACAGGGGACGTACAATGAGCAGTTCTAC. This sequence encodes CASSQGGQGTYNEQFY.

Worth noting for this clonotype: The conserved phenylalanine or tryptophan normally closing the CDR3 is absent here, so this likely arose from a read error. V usage is TRBV4-2 and J usage is TRBJ2-1, with 15 bases lining up with TRBD2. Trimming took 6 bases from V and 9 from J; bases not matched to a gene: 12. The CDR3 is 17 residues long. Germline V CDR1 and CDR2: LGHNA, YNFKEQ. The CDR3 sequence: CASSQLGLAGGKVEQFL. The CDR3 DNA is TGTGCCAGCAGTCAACTCGGACTAGCGGGAGGGAAAGTTGAGCAGTTCCTC.

This clonotype has a handful of counts. This chain uses TRBV10-3 with TRBJ1-6, with 8 bases that match TRBD1. CDR3 length equals 14 residues. With 6 bases clipped from V and 8 bases from J, the junction kept 6 bases outside the gene matches. CDR1 ENHRY and CDR2 SYGVKD come from the germline V gene. In DNA form, the CDR3 reads TGTGCCATCAGGGGGACAGGAGAGTATTCACCCCTCCACTTT. Protein product: CAIRGTGEYSPLHF.

This clonotype appeared once. The missing conserved phenylalanine or tryptophan at the end of this CDR3 makes a read error likely. The rearrangement links TRBV18 to TRBJ2-1; TRBD2 matches at 14 bases. J was trimmed by 10 bases and V by 3 bases; bases with no gene match: 5. The length of the CDR3 is 15 residues. Germline V CDR1 and CDR2: KGHSH, LQKENI. The CDR3 is CASSPTSGRAGEQFL. CDR3 bases: TGTGCCAGCTCACCGACTAGCGGGAGGGCCGGGGAGCAGTTCTTG.

With regard to this clonotype: A junction boundary mismatches the germline segment, possibly from a read error. This rearrangement joins TRBV11-2 to TRBJ2-3, with TRBD2 matching over 14 bases. Germline V lookup: CDR1 SGHAT, CDR2 FQNNGV. The CDR3 consists of 18 residues. This CDR3 reads CASSLESGLAGVLDTQYF. DNA for the CDR3: TGCGCCAGCAGCTTAGAATCGGGACTAGCGGGAGTATTAGATACGCAGTATTTT.

Remarks on this clonotype: Sequence at one end of the junction differs from germline and may be a read error. The rearrangement links TRBV11-2 to TRBJ2-7; a possible D gene is TRBD1 (6 bases). CDR3 length: 15 amino acids. Germline CDR1 and CDR2: SGHAT and FQNNGV. CDR3 in DNA: TGTGACAGCAGCGAGGGCAGGGGCACAACCTACGAGCAATACTTC. It specifies CDSSEGRGTTYEQYF. The full variable domain, in which reference TRBV11-2 and TRBJ2-7 provide the parts outside the CDR3, is EAGVAQSPRYKIIEKRQSVAFWCNPISGHATLYWYQQILGQGPKLLIQFQNNGVVDDSQLPKDRFSAERLKGVDSTLKIQPAKLEDSAVYLCDSSEGRGTTYEQYFGPGTRLTVT.

Worth noting for this clonotype: The junction and the germline gene differ at one end; a read error may be behind it. V usage is TRBV11-2 and J usage is TRBJ2-7, with 7 bases identical to TRBD2. Germline-derived CDR1 and CDR2 are SGHAT and FQNNGV. The length of the CDR3 is 15 residues. CDR3 DNA sequence: TGTGCCAGCATCCAAGAGCGGGGACCCTCCTACGGGCAGTATTTC. It codes for CASIQERGPSYGQYF.

This clonotype was recorded a few times. The V call is TRBV28, the J call TRBJ1-2; D ambiguous. The germline gives CDR1 MDHEN, CDR2 SYDVKM. Trimming removed 7 bases from V and 3 bases from J, with 12 bases in between. This CDR3 contains 13 residues. CDR3 DNA: TGTGCCAGCACCCCCGGGAGATACTATGGCTACACCTTC. Translation: CASTPGRYYGYTF.